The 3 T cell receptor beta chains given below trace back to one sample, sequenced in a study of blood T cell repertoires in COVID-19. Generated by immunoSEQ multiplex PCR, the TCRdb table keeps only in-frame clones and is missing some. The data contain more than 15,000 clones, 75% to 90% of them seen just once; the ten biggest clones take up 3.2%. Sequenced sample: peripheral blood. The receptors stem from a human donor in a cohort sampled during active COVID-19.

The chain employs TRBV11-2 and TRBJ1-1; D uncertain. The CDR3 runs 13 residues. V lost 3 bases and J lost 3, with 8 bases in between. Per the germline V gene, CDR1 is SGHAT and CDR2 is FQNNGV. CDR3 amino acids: CASSFGVDTEAFF. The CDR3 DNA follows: TGTGCCAGCAGCTTCGGGGTGGACACTGAAGCTTTCTTT.

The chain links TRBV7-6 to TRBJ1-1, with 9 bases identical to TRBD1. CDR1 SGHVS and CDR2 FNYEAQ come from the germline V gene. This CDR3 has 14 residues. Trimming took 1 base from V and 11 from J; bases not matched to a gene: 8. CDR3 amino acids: CASSLEQGARGAFF. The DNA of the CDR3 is TGTGCCAGCAGCTTAGAACAGGGGGCCAGGGGGGCTTTCTTT.

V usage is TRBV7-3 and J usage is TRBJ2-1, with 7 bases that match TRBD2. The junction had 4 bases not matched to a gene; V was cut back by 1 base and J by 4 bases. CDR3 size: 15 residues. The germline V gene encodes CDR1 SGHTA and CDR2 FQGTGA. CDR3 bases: TGTGCCAGCAGCTTAATGGCTAGCGGATACAATGAGCAGTTCTTC. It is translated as CASSLMASGYNEQFF.